This T cell receptor beta chain is drawn from a study of blood T cell repertoires in COVID-19 (dated by TCRdb to the early 2020s). Context from the whole study: Samples covering the acute and convalescent phases of COVID-19 were provided by collaborators in the United States, Italy and Spain. The repertoires were released in a freely available public database intended as a resource for research on the immune response to SARS-CoV-2. Where available, HLA class I and class II types were obtained from metadata supplied by the sample provider rather than from assay-based typing. The dataset comprised deeply sampled blood TCRbeta repertoires from subjects exposed to, actively infected with, or recovered from COVID-19. The samples were drawn from the first 160 participants of the ongoing ImmuneRACE study and from 950 to 1,500 subjects provided by 6 global collaborators. The prospective study material was composed of cDNA or gDNA derived from T cells, B-cell-depleted T cells, or PBMCs. Nearly every sample came with metadata listing a de-identified subject ID, COVID-19 status, age in years and sex.

A note on this clone: Which antigen it targets is not known. No quality values exist for individual bases; no much larger clone is one base distant.

Trimmed from V: 6 bases; trimmed from J: 7 bases; junction bases lacking a gene match: 12. From a lookup of the germline V gene, CDR1 and CDR2 are MNHEY and SVGAGI. Counted from cysteine to phenylalanine, this CDR3 has 15 amino acids. Only the CDR3 part of the read is kept: 45 bases, read in frame from the first base. Whole blood was collected in K2EDTA tubes by collaborating institutions according to the institutions' own protocols. For TCRbeta analysis, collaborators shipped samples as frozen whole blood, isolated PBMCs, or DNA extracted from either of those sample types. Study-level results and caveats: How much clinical and demographic metadata was included differed by source and by participant, and the metadata was provided uncurated.

TCRbeta CDR3 regions were amplified from genomic DNA by means of the immunoSEQ Assay, a bias-controlled multiplex PCR. The authors processed their data as follows. The number of nucleated cells in each sample was estimated from the amplification of reference gene primers within the assay. To quantify the absolute abundance of each unique TCRbeta CDR3 rearrangement, sequence reads were collapsed and filtered. For each sample, productive Simpson clonality was calculated as the square root of Simpson's diversity index over productive rearrangements. TCRdb took over this immuneACCESS table, retaining in-frame rearrangements with V and J assigned. Such tables are incomplete; in checked studies, under half of the missing clones stem from an unresolved V gene, and the remainder is unexplained. V and J calls and clone size follow that table, whereas D and trimming were derived from the DNA. The sample contains roughly 71,000 clones, 70% to 90% of them found a single time. The ten largest account for roughly 25% of the sample.

The TCR was taken from a man in his forties or fifties with acute or convalescent COVID-19. The receptor chain draws on TRBV6-5 and TRBJ1-5; the junction holds 7 bases that match TRBD1. Sequenced: peripheral blood. The CDR3 region reads CASRPTGASPQPQHF. The nucleotide sequence is TGTGCCAGCAGACCTACAGGGGCAAGTCCCCAGCCCCAGCATTTT.